The next 27 T cell receptor beta chains were all read from a single sample in a study of T cells in women clearing cervical HPV infection (dated by TCRdb to 2016 to 2019). Libraries were made using the immunoSEQ multiplex PCR assay. TCRdb took this table from immuneACCESS and kept in-frame rearrangements with V and J called. Such tables lack part of the clones; where checked against another copy, unresolved V genes explain under half of the gap, and the rest is unexplained. The sample's table lists a count of around 35,000 clones. Of the sample, around 1.7% falls within the top ten clones. Sequenced material: blood buffy coat. The receptors originated from a woman aged 18 to 69 with a cervical HPV16 infection that either progressed to CIN3+ or cleared (not recorded which).

Note on this clone: Read data end 3 residues before the CDR3 end; the end is taken from the germline J gene. The chain links TRBV19 to TRBJ2-5, with TRBD1 matching over 7 bases. The CDR3 consists of 15 residues. Germline trimming cut 3 bases from V and 1 base from J; bases unmatched to any gene: 5. CDR1 LNHDA and CDR2 SQIVND come from the germline V gene (reference sequence). This CDR3 reads CASSIRGTAQETQYF. The sequenced part of the CDR3 DNA is TGTGCCAGTAGTATCCGTGGGACAGCCCAAGAGACC.

To note about this clone: The read ends 3 residues shy of where the CDR3 ends; the end is completed using the germline J gene. V usage is TRBV29-1 and J usage is TRBJ2-1; 8 bases align to TRBD1. Unmatched junction bases numbered 3, after V lost 0 bases and J lost 5 bases. The CDR3 runs 14 residues. CDR1 and CDR2 (germline): SQVTM, ANQGSEA. The chain's CDR3 is CSVEEDRADNEQFF. Incomplete CDR3 DNA: TGCAGCGTTGAAGAGGACAGGGCGGACAATGAG.

Comments on this clone: Read sequence stops 3 residues before the CDR3 end, and the germline J gene provides the missing end. The V gene is TRBV20-1, the J gene TRBJ1-4; D is ambiguous. In germline, CDR1 is DFQATT, CDR2 SNEGSKA (reference sequence). The CDR3 is 15 amino acids. V was cut by 5 bases and J by 4 bases, with 17 bases left in between. This CDR3 reads CSAPKSRSRNEKLFF. The CDR3 bases that were read are TGCAGTGCTCCGAAGAGCAGGTCACGTAATGAAAAA.

In regard to this clone: Read data end 3 residues before the CDR3 end; the end is taken from the germline J gene. This sequence joins TRBV3-1 (or the pseudogene TRBV3-2) and TRBJ2-5, with TRBD2 matching 7 bases. V trimming: 2 bases; J trimming: 3 bases; junction bases outside the gene matches: 6. The germline V gene encodes CDR1 LGHDT and CDR2 YNNKEL (reference sequence). There are 15 residues in the CDR3. The CDR3 bases that were read are TGTGCCAGCAGCCAAATGTCTAGCGGAAAAGAGACC. Protein product: CASSQMSSGKET. The entire CDR3 is CASSQMSSGKETQYF.

About this clone itself: The read comes to an end 3 residues before the CDR3 does, leaving the germline J gene to fill in the end. The V call is TRBV14, the J call TRBJ2-6, with D maybe TRBD2 (6 bases). The CDR3 length is 15 residues. V was cut by 1 base and J by 3 bases, with 7 bases left in between. Looked up from germline, CDR1 is SGHDN and CDR2 is FVKESK. The CDR3: CASSQAGVGANVLTF. CDR3 bases read: TGTGCCAGCAGCCAAGCGGGGGTTGGGGCCAACGTC. Full variable domain (outside the CDR3, taken from reference TRBV14 and TRBJ2-6): EAGVTQFPSHSVIEKGQTVTLRCDPISGHDNLYWYRRVMGKEIKFLLHFVKESKQDESGMPNNRFLAERTGGTYSTLKVQPAELEDSGVYFCASSQAGVGANVLTFGAGSRLTVL.

A note on this clone: The CDR3 extends 3 residues past the end of the read, so its final part is completed from the germline J gene. The chain has TRBV10-3 and TRBJ2-2, with D tentatively TRBD2 (6 bases). Germline V CDR1 and CDR2: ENHRY, SYGVKD. This CDR3 comprises 15 residues. V lost 0 bases to trimming and J lost 4 bases, with 9 bases between them. CDR3 residues: CAISESSGGTGELFF. The CDR3 bases that were read are TGTGCCATCAGTGAGTCATCCGGGGGCACCGGGGAG.

Worth noting for this clone: The read halts 3 residues ahead of the CDR3 end, with the missing end drawn from the germline J gene. This chain uses TRBV6-1 with TRBJ2-2; tentative D call: TRBD2 (6 bases). Trimming stripped 3 bases from V and 4 bases from J, with 15 bases between. Germline-derived CDR1 and CDR2 are MNHNS and SASEGT. This CDR3 contains 16 residues. This CDR3 reads CASSDWGGERTGELFF. Partial CDR3 DNA: TGTGCCAGCAGTGATTGGGGCGGGGAGCGCACCGGGGAG.

On this clone: The read ends 3 residues shy of where the CDR3 ends; the end is completed using the germline J gene. The rearrangement joins TRBV7-9 to TRBJ1-5; D is perhaps TRBD1 (6 bases). The germline gives CDR1 SEHNR, CDR2 FQNEAQ (reference sequence). The CDR3 sequence is 15 residues long. V lost 4 bases to trimming and J lost 9 bases, with 19 bases between them. Here the CDR3 reads CASSSLGTKDRPQHF. The sequenced CDR3 bases are TGTGCCAGCAGCTCGCTCGGGACAAAAGATCGGCCC.

On this clone itself: The read comes to an end 3 residues before the CDR3 does, leaving the germline J gene to fill in the end. The gene calls are TRBV5-4 and TRBJ1-2; 7 nucleotides line up with TRBD1. CDR1 SGHNT and CDR2 YYREEE come from the germline V gene (reference sequence). J lost 5 bases, V lost 0 bases, and 10 bases had no gene match. This CDR3 is built from 16 residues. CDR3 protein: CASSLGQGGGGYGYTF. The sequenced CDR3 bases are TGTGCCAGCAGCTTGGGACAGGGCGGTGGCGGTTATGGC.

A word on this clone: The CDR3 end lies 3 residues beyond the end of the read and is filled in from the germline J gene. The V and J genes are TRBV7-3 and TRBJ2-2; D gene unclear. Trimming removed 4 bases from V and 6 bases from J, with 6 bases in between. The CDR3 spans 12 residues. Germline CDR1 reads SGHTA; CDR2 reads FQGTGA. The sequenced CDR3 bases are TGTGCCAGCAGCTCCATAGCCGGGGAG. Protein sequence: CASSSIAGE. Given in full, the CDR3 is CASSSIAGELFF.

For this clone: Relative to the germline gene, one junction end is altered; a read error may explain this. The observed sequence ends 3 residues before the CDR3 terminus, with the missing tail filled in from the germline J gene. Other DNA sequences in this specimen translate into the identical CDR3. This sequence joins TRBV7-2 and TRBJ1-2, with 10 bases matching TRBD1. The CDR3 runs to 15 residues. The germline gives CDR1 SGHTA, CDR2 FQGNSA. The part of the CDR3 DNA that was read is TGTGCCAGCAGCACCGACCCGGGGACAGGGGATGGA. Protein product: CASSTDPGTGDG. The whole CDR3 region reads CASSTDPGTGDGYTF.

Comments on this clone: The read ends 3 residues shy of where the CDR3 ends; the end is completed using the germline J gene. V usage is TRBV5-1 and J usage is TRBJ2-6; D may be TRBD2 (7 bases). CDR1 SGHRS and CDR2 YFSETQ come from the germline V gene. Trimming left V 4 bases short and J 4 bases short, with 24 bases between. The CDR3 is made up of 19 amino acids. The sequenced part of the CDR3 DNA is TGCGCCAGCAGCAGGGGGGGGAGGGATCCTGTGGCGGGGGCCAACGTC. Its protein is CASSRGGRDPVAGANV. The whole CDR3 protein is CASSRGGRDPVAGANVLTF. Full variable domain (outside the CDR3, taken from reference TRBV5-1 and TRBJ2-6): KAGVTQTPRYLIKTRGQQVTLSCSPISGHRSVSWYQQTPGQGLQFLFEYFSETQRNKGNFPGRFSGRQFSNSRSEMNVSTLELGDSALYLCASSRGGRDPVAGANVLTFGAGSRLTVL.

About this clone itself: The CDR3 end lies 3 residues beyond the end of the read and is filled in from the germline J gene. The chain combines TRBV23-1 with TRBJ2-4; maybe TRBD1 (6 bases). TRBV23-1 is known as an ORF, though its function is uncertain. This CDR3 has 13 amino acids. CDR3 loop: CASSPGTSYGQYF. The DNA read from the CDR3 is TGCGCCAGCAGCCCGGGGACATCCTATGGT.

Concerning this clone: The missing CDR3 end, 3 residues past where the read stops, is filled in from the germline J gene. The chain carries TRBV3-1 (or the pseudogene TRBV3-2) and TRBJ2-3, with a possible D match to TRBD1 (6 bases). The ends were cut back, 0 bases at V and 0 bases at J, with 16 bases in the middle. CDR1 and CDR2 from the germline V gene are LGHDT and YNNKEL (reference sequence). There are 18 residues in the CDR3. CDR3 DNA, as far as it was read: TGTGCCAGCAGCCAAGAGGGTAGGACAGTACTAAGCACAGATACG. Amino acids: CASSQEGRTVLSTDT. The CDR3, in full, reads CASSQEGRTVLSTDTQYF.

As for this clone: The read terminates 3 residues ahead of where the CDR3 ends, so the germline J gene completes it. The chain employs TRBV18 and TRBJ2-7; 10 bases are shared with TRBD1. This CDR3 is 15 amino acids long. J was trimmed by 4 bases and V by 2 bases; bases with no gene match: 5. Germline assignment: CDR1 KGHSH and CDR2 LQKENI. CDR3 amino acids: CASSPVTGGRYEQYF. CDR3 bases read: TGTGCCAGCTCACCAGTGACAGGGGGCCGGTACGAG.

A remark on this clone: Read coverage stops 3 residues before the CDR3 terminus; the germline J gene supplies the remainder. V and J are TRBV28 and TRBJ2-7; D is ambiguous. The CDR3 is made up of 13 amino acids. CDR1 and CDR2 (germline): MDHEN, SYDVKM. V lost 3 bases to trimming and J lost 3 bases, with 9 bases between them. The sequenced CDR3 bases are TGTGCCAGCAGTTTGGTGGCTTTCTACGAG. Amino acid sequence: CASSLVAFYE. The entire CDR3 is CASSLVAFYEQYF.

To note about this clone: The read gets to within 3 residues of the CDR3 end, and the germline J gene fills in the rest. The chain carries TRBV30 and TRBJ2-4; TRBD1 agrees at 7 bases. This CDR3 has 14 amino acids. Germline V gene sequence: CDR1 GTSNPN, CDR2 SVGIG (reference sequence). The CDR3 reads CAWSDDRANYGQYF. The CDR3 DNA, read in part, is TGTGCCTGGAGTGACGACAGGGCCAACTATGGT.

Regarding this clone: The read gets to within 3 residues of the CDR3 end, and the germline J gene fills in the rest. V gene TRBV7-9 combines with J gene TRBJ1-2; TRBD1 matches at 8 bases. The germline gives CDR1 SEHNR, CDR2 FQNEAQ (reference sequence). The CDR3 extends over 14 amino acids. After removal of 5 bases from V and 4 bases from J, the junction contained 6 bases not matched to a gene. Partial CDR3 DNA: TGTGCCAGCAGCGCGGGACAGGCCCGCTATGGC. Translation: CASSAGQARYG. The entire CDR3 sequence reads CASSAGQARYGYTF.

On this clone itself: The CDR3 end lies 3 residues beyond the end of the read and is filled in from the germline J gene. The V gene is TRBV18, the J gene TRBJ1-5; weak D call: TRBD1 (6 bases). This CDR3 spans 15 amino acids. Deletions cut 3 bases from V and 3 bases from J, with 12 bases between. CDR1 is KGHSH, CDR2 LQKENI, per germline. CDR3 DNA (partial): TGTGCCAGCTCACCGAATCAGGGGAACAATCAGCCC. This translates into CASSPNQGNNQP. The whole CDR3 sequence is CASSPNQGNNQPQHF. The full variable domain, completed using reference TRBV18 and TRBJ1-5, is NAGVMQNPRHLVRRRGQEARLRCSPMKGHSHVYWYRQLPEEGLKFMVYLQKENIIDESGMPKERFSAEFPKEGPSILRIQQVVRGDSAAYFCASSPNQGNNQPQHFGDGTRLSIL.

A remark on this clone: The read comes to an end 3 residues before the CDR3 does, leaving the germline J gene to fill in the end. The chain recombines TRBV19 with TRBJ1-2; 12 bases agree with TRBD1. The CDR3 has 16 amino acids. Per germline, CDR1 LNHDA and CDR2 SQIVND (reference sequence). The covered CDR3 bases are TGTGCCAGTAGTGCCCCCGGGACAGGGGGCTCCTACGAC. Amino acids: CASSAPGTGGSYD. The CDR3 in full is CASSAPGTGGSYDYTF.

Turning to this clone: The missing CDR3 end, 3 residues past where the read stops, is filled in from the germline J gene. The V gene is TRBV19, the J gene TRBJ1-2; the D gene is possibly TRBD1 (6 bases). The CDR3 spans 13 residues. CDR1 is LNHDA and CDR2 is SQIVND in the germline V gene (reference sequence). V lost 7 bases, J lost 5 bases, and 14 bases lay in between. The CDR3: CASTPRGLYGYTF. Incomplete CDR3 DNA: TGTGCCAGTACCCCGCGGGGGCTGTATGGC. The variable domain in full, completed from reference TRBV19 and TRBJ1-2, reads DGGITQSPKYLFRKEGQNVTLSCEQNLNHDAMYWYRQDPGQGLRLIYYSQIVNDFQKGDIAEGYSVSREKKESFPLTVTSAQKNPTAFYLCASTPRGLYGYTFGSGTRLTVV.

Concerning this clone: A junction boundary mismatches the germline segment, possibly from a read error. The sequenced fragment ends 3 residues before the CDR3 boundary, so the rest is inferred from the germline J gene. The sample contains more than one DNA sequence encoding this CDR3. This rearrangement joins TRBV30 to TRBJ1-3; D possibly corresponds to TRBD1 (5 bases). Germline assignment: CDR1 GTSNPN and CDR2 SVGIG (reference sequence). The length of the CDR3 is 15 residues. CDR3 in amino acids: CAWSLGLSGGNTIYF. The sequenced CDR3 bases are TGTGCCTGGAGTCTGGGGCTTTCTGGCGGAAACACT.

Worth noting for this clone: The CDR3 end is not reached by the read, which stops 3 residues before it; the germline J gene fills it in. The chain couples TRBV5-6 to TRBJ2-5, with 7 bases aligning to TRBD1. The CDR3 is 15 residues long. V gave up 2 bases and J gave up 4 bases; unmatched junction bases: 8. Per the germline V gene, CDR1 is SGHDT and CDR2 is YYEEEE. This CDR3 reads CASSFQGVAGETQYF. The DNA read from the CDR3 is TGTGCCAGCAGCTTTCAGGGGGTCGCGGGAGAGACC.

About this clone itself: The read ends 3 residues before the CDR3 terminus; that terminus is restored from the germline J gene. Other DNA sequences in the same sample also yield this CDR3. V usage is TRBV18 and J usage is TRBJ1-3; 10 nucleotides agree with TRBD1. With 4 bases clipped from V and 3 bases from J, the junction kept 6 bases outside the gene matches. The CDR3 sequence is 16 residues long. Germline CDR1 reads KGHSH; CDR2 reads LQKENI. The CDR3 is CASSLGQGNSGNTIYF. CDR3 DNA (partial): TGTGCCAGCTCACTGGGACAGGGGAACAGTGGAAACACC.

As regards this clone: The CDR3 end lies 3 residues beyond the end of the read and is filled in from the germline J gene. V is TRBV12-3 or TRBV12-4 and J is TRBJ2-1, with D possibly matching TRBD1 (5 bases). The CDR3 extends over 15 amino acids. Trimming pared 1 base from V and 0 bases from J, leaving 7 bases between. CDR3 amino acids: CASSLGDSSYNEQFF. CDR3 bases read: TGTGCCAGCAGTTTAGGAGACAGCTCCTACAATGAG.

Concerning this clone itself: The read is 3 residues too short to cover the CDR3 end, so that end is filled in from the germline J gene. The V and J genes are TRBV7-2 and TRBJ1-6, with TRBD1 as a possible D gene (6 bases). The V gene lost 1 base and the J gene lost 8 bases, with 9 bases spanning the gap. CDR1 and CDR2 from the germline V gene are SGHTA and FQGNSA. The length of the CDR3 is 14 residues. The CDR3 bases that were read are TGTGCCAGCAGCTTAGGGACAGTTTATTCACCC. The encoded protein is CASSLGTVYSP. The whole CDR3 protein is CASSLGTVYSPLHF.

With regard to this clone: The DNA ends 3 residues before the CDR3 does, and the rest of the CDR3 is filled in from the germline J gene. The chain combines TRBV5-1 with TRBJ2-3; TRBD1 might be the D (5 bases). The length of the CDR3 is 13 residues. Germline V lookup: CDR1 SGHRS, CDR2 YFSETQ. V lost 0 bases to trimming and J lost 6 bases, with 8 bases between them. The part of the CDR3 DNA that was read is TGCGCCAGCAGCTTGGTGGGGCAGGATACG. It specifies CASSLVGQDT. The entire CDR3 sequence reads CASSLVGQDTQYF. The full variable domain, in which reference TRBV5-1 and TRBJ2-3 provide the parts outside the CDR3, is KAGVTQTPRYLIKTRGQQVTLSCSPISGHRSVSWYQQTPGQGLQFLFEYFSETQRNKGNFPGRFSGRQFSNSRSEMNVSTLELGDSALYLCASSLVGQDTQYFGPGTRLTVL.